This T cell receptor beta chain came from a study of neoadjuvant anti-PD-1 for oral cavity cancer. Data came from immunoSEQ multiplex PCR; TCRdb stores just in-frame clones and leaves some out. The repertoire holds more than 12,000 clones, about 73% seen once, with roughly 3.1% in the top ten. Time point defined: after neoadjuvant nivolumab, at surgical resection. PBMCs were not maintained or expanded in culture before analysis. The V gene's germline CDR1 is MGHRA and CDR2 YSYEKL. The CDR3 has 17 amino acids. After removal of 4 bases from V and 0 bases from J, the junction contained 8 bases not matched to a gene.

The sample in question was PBMCs, obtained after nivolumab (anti-PD-1) treatment. This receptor was identified in a person between 40 and 80 years old with oral cavity squamous cell carcinoma. J is TRBJ2-2 and V is TRBV4-1; 7 positions match TRBD1. The CDR3 region is CASSPNSGTANTGELFF. CDR3 in DNA: TGCGCCAGCAGCCCTAACTCCGGGACAGCGAACACCGGGGAGCTGTTTTTT.